A selection of T cell receptor beta chains follows, all from one sample in a study of T cells in Graves' hyperthyroidism and ophthalmopathy. TCRdb re-called the multiplex PCR reads through MiXCR, storing one row per CDR3 protein. Among under 300,000 distinct CDR3 sequences, around 22% were seen once, and the ten largest hold around 65%. Specimen: blood. These receptor sequences come from a man under 40 with Graves' ophthalmopathy. Each CDR3 is given with its conserved first and last residue. A D gene is named only where the DNA matches it firmly. Rows may omit the clone size; those that give it use once, few, many or a size class.

CDR3 protein	CDR3 DNA	D gene	V gene	clone size	J gene
CASSFGNAYGYTF	TGTGCCAGCAGCTTCGGGAATGCCTATGGCTACACCTTC	-	TRBV7-9	-	TRBJ1-2
CASSFTGLVGNEQFF	TGTGCCAGCAGCTTTACGGGACTAGTTGGCAATGAGCAGTTCTTC	TRBD2	TRBV11-2	many	TRBJ2-1
CASRDHWGSYEQYF	TGTGCCAGCAGGGACCATTGGGGGTCCTACGAGCAGTACTTC	-	TRBV28	-	TRBJ2-7
CASSPPFRDRSYNEQFF	TGTGCCAGCTCACCACCGTTCCGGGACAGGAGTTACAATGAGCAGTTCTTC	TRBD1	TRBV18	few	TRBJ2-1
CASSAGLLRNTEAFF	TGTGCCAGCAGCGCGGGCCTCCTTCGGAACACTGAAGCTTTCTTT	-	TRBV28	many	TRBJ1-1
CASSLVVAGTEQFF	TGCGCCAGCAGCTTGGTGGTAGCCGGGACTGAGCAGTTCTTC	-	TRBV5-1	many	TRBJ2-1
CASSRRSDNEQFF	TGTGCCAGCAGCCGGAGATCCGACAATGAGCAGTTCTTC	-	TRBV11-2	-	TRBJ2-1
CSASGSRVDTDTQYF	TGCAGTGCTAGCGGATCCAGGGTTGACACAGATACGCAGTATTTT	-	TRBV20-1	many	TRBJ2-3
CSAISRQGNSPLHF	TGCAGTGCTATTTCAAGACAGGGAAATTCACCCCTCCACTTT	TRBD1	TRBV20-1	few	TRBJ1-6
CASSQSGSDYNEQFF	TGTGCCAGCAGCCAGAGCGGGAGCGATTACAATGAGCAGTTCTTC	TRBD2	TRBV11-3	many	TRBJ2-1
CASGLDRGYTF	TGTGCTAGTGGTTTGGACCGGGGCTACACCTTC	-	TRBV12-5	few	TRBJ1-2
CASSSTGGNEQYF	TGTGCCAGCAGTTCTACAGGGGGCAACGAGCAGTACTTC	TRBD1	TRBV2	-	TRBJ2-7
CASSLVFRGGRDEQFF	TGTGCCAGCAGCTTAGTATTTCGAGGGGGCCGGGATGAGCAGTTCTTC	TRBD1	TRBV7-2	many	TRBJ2-1
CAISNGLAGTYNEQFF	TGTGCCATCAGCAATGGACTAGCGGGGACCTACAATGAGCAGTTCTTC	TRBD2	TRBV10-3	many	TRBJ2-1
CATSREPDSYEQYF	TGTGCCACCAGCAGGGAGCCCGACTCCTACGAGCAGTACTTC	-	TRBV15	-	TRBJ2-7
CASSSSGRAHNEQFF	TGTGCCAGCAGCTCTAGCGGGAGGGCCCACAATGAGCAGTTCTTC	TRBD2	TRBV12-3/TRBV12-4	many	TRBJ2-1
CASSFWPHDTQYF	TGTGCCAGCAGTTTCTGGCCCCACGATACGCAGTATTTT	-	TRBV12-3/TRBV12-4	-	TRBJ2-3
CASSEAGNSYGYTF	TGTGCCAGCAGTGAGGCCGGGAACTCCTATGGCTACACCTTC	-	TRBV6-1	-	TRBJ1-2
CASSQGALSPLHF	TGTGCCAGCAGCCAAGGGGCACTATCACCCCTCCACTTT	-	TRBV3-1	-	TRBJ1-6
CASSTRPTLTGNSPLHF	TGTGCCAGCAGCACACGCCCAACTTTGACCGGCAATTCACCCCTCCACTTT	-	TRBV7-8	-	TRBJ1-6
CASSPISYNEQFF	TGTGCCAGCAGCCCGATCTCCTACAATGAGCAGTTCTTC	-	TRBV11-3	few	TRBJ2-1
CASKPQGKHGYTF	TGTGCCAGCAAGCCACAGGGGAAGCATGGCTACACCTTC	TRBD1	TRBV27	few	TRBJ1-2
CASSISGLAGSGETQYF	TGTGCCAGTAGTATTAGCGGACTAGCGGGATCGGGGGAGACCCAGTACTTC	TRBD2	TRBV19	-	TRBJ2-5
CASSLQRRAYEQYF	TGCGCCAGCAGCTTACAGAGACGGGCCTACGAGCAGTACTTC	-	TRBV5-1	many	TRBJ2-7
CSAGGGTGSSPLHF	TGCAGTGCTGGGGGCGGGACAGGGAGTTCACCCCTCCACTTT	TRBD1	TRBV20-1	-	TRBJ1-6
CASSRIGQAYEQYF	TGTGCCAGCAGTAGAATAGGACAGGCCTACGAGCAGTACTTC	TRBD1	TRBV2	-	TRBJ2-7
CASSAPAGGADTQYF	TGTGCCAGCAGTGCGCCAGCGGGAGGCGCAGATACGCAGTATTTT	TRBD2	TRBV2	many	TRBJ2-3
CASSQTGNQPQHF	TGTGCCAGCAGCCAGACAGGGAATCAGCCCCAGCATTTT	TRBD1	TRBV3-1	-	TRBJ1-5
CASSMRYPRGQTKDTQYF	TGTGCCAGTAGTATGAGGTACCCACGAGGACAGACAAAAGATACGCAGTATTTT	-	TRBV19	-	TRBJ2-3
CSALGLSSYNSPLHF	TGCAGTGCTCTCGGACTGAGCTCCTATAATTCACCCCTCCACTTT	-	TRBV20-1	few	TRBJ1-6
CASSSRLGRGTQYF	TGTGCCAGCAGCTCCAGACTAGGTCGGGGGACCCAGTACTTC	-	TRBV11-1	few	TRBJ2-5
CSVRDDREANVLTF	TGCAGCGTTCGGGACGATAGGGAGGCCAACGTCCTGACTTTC	-	TRBV29-1	-	TRBJ2-6
CASSFSSSGISSTDTQYF	TGTGCCAGCAGTTTTAGTTCTAGCGGGATTTCTAGCACAGATACGCAGTATTTT	TRBD2	TRBV28	few	TRBJ2-3
CASSPPTPSGGTEAFF	TGCGCCAGCAGCCCCCCGACCCCGTCTGGGGGCACTGAAGCTTTCTTT	-	TRBV5-1	many	TRBJ1-1
CASSSAAGVGEQFF	TGTGCCAGCAGTTCTGCAGCGGGAGTGGGGGAGCAGTTCTTC	TRBD2	TRBV12-3/TRBV12-4	many	TRBJ2-1
CASTFPGIQPQHF	TGTGCCAGCACCTTTCCAGGGATCCAGCCCCAGCATTTT	-	TRBV28	few	TRBJ1-5
CASSSLQRLAGGSNEQFF	TGTGCCAGCAGTTCCCTCCAAAGACTAGCGGGAGGGTCGAATGAGCAGTTCTTC	TRBD2	TRBV12-3/TRBV12-4	few	TRBJ2-1
CSAQPLVYNEQFF	TGCAGTGCCCAACCTTTAGTTTACAATGAGCAGTTCTTC	-	TRBV20-1	few	TRBJ2-1
CASTSGGASYNEQFF	TGTGCCAGCACCTCTGGGGGGGCGAGTTACAATGAGCAGTTCTTC	-	TRBV28	few	TRBJ2-1
CASSDGVGPPQPQHF	TGTGCCAGCAGTGACGGAGTAGGGCCCCCTCAGCCCCAGCATTTT	-	TRBV6-1	few	TRBJ1-5
CASSVDADGPWEQFF	TGTGCCAGCAGCGTAGATGCGGATGGGCCGTGGGAGCAGTTCTTC	-	TRBV9	-	TRBJ2-1
CASSWRGGTDTQYF	TGTGCCAGCAGCTGGAGAGGTGGCACAGATACGCAGTATTTT	-	TRBV12-3/TRBV12-4	many	TRBJ2-3
CASSLAKGAGANVLTF	TGTGCCAGCAGCTTAGCGAAGGGAGCTGGGGCCAACGTCCTGACTTTC	-	TRBV7-9	-	TRBJ2-6
CASSARQNQYF	TGTGCCAGCAGTGCCAGACAGAACCAGTACTTC	-	TRBV28	-	TRBJ2-5
CSATPPTGGVQSAKKQYF	TGCAGTGCTACTCCTCCCACCGGAGGGGTGCAATCGGCTAAGAAGCAGTACTTC	-	TRBV20-1	many	TRBJ2-7
CASRRNANSNQPQHF	TGTGCCAGCAGAAGAAATGCCAATAGCAATCAGCCCCAGCATTTT	-	TRBV12-3/TRBV12-4	-	TRBJ1-5
CASSVSADTQYF	TGTGCCAGCAGTGTGTCCGCAGATACGCAGTATTTT	-	TRBV7-9	many	TRBJ2-3
CSARDGDSSYNEQFF	TGCAGTGCTAGAGACGGGGATAGCTCCTACAATGAGCAGTTCTTC	-	TRBV20-1	-	TRBJ2-1
CASSFTGELPQHF	TGTGCCAGCAGCTTCACAGGGGAACTGCCCCAGCATTTT	TRBD1	TRBV12-3/TRBV12-4	-	TRBJ1-5
CASREGGSGANVLTF	TGTGCCAGCAGGGAGGGCGGCTCTGGGGCCAACGTCCTGACTTTC	-	TRBV6-1	many	TRBJ2-6
CASSLGVGTYQETQYF	TGTGCCAGCAGCTTAGGGGTCGGGACGTACCAAGAGACCCAGTACTTC	-	TRBV7-9	few	TRBJ2-5
CASRKLAGGSYNEQFF	TGTGCCAGCAGAAAACTAGCGGGAGGATCTTACAATGAGCAGTTCTTC	TRBD2	TRBV11-2	few	TRBJ2-1
CTTSDWTGGGNEQFF	TGTACCACCAGTGACTGGACAGGGGGAGGAAATGAGCAGTTCTTC	TRBD1	TRBV24-1	-	TRBJ2-1
CASSSTGQGQDEQYF	TGTGCCAGCAGCTCCACGGGACAGGGTCAAGACGAGCAGTACTTC	TRBD1	TRBV7-6	few	TRBJ2-7